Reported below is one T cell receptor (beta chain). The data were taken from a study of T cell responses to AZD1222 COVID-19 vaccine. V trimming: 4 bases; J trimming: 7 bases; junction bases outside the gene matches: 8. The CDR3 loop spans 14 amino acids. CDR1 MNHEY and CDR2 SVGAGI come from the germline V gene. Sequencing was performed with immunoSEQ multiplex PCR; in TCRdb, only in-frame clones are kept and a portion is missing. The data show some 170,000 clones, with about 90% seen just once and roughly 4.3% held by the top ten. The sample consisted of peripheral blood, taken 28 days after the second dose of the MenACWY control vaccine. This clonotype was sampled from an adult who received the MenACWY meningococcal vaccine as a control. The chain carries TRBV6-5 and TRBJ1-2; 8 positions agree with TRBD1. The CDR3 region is CASSSTGGLRGYTF. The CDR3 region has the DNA TGTGCCAGCAGTTCAACAGGGGGATTACGTGGCTACACCTTC.